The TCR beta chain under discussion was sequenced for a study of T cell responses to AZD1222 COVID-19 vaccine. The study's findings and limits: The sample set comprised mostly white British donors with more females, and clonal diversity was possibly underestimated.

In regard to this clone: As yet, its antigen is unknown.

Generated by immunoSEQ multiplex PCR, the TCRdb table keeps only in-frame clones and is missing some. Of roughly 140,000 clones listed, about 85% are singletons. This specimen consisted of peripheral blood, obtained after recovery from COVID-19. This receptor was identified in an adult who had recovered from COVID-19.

This CDR3 is CASSQDGASGGVSDTQYF. For the CDR3, the DNA is TGTGCCAGCAGCCAAGATGGGGCTAGCGGGGGGGTATCAGATACGCAGTATTTT. V and J are TRBV4-2 and TRBJ2-3; 12 bases align to TRBD2. The germline gives CDR1 LGHNA, CDR2 YNFKEQ. The V and J ends lost 0 bases and 4 bases, in that order; junction bases with no gene match: 8. CDR3 length: 18 amino acids.